This T cell receptor (beta chain) was identified in a study of shared clonotypes between healthy human individuals. The germline gives CDR1 MDHEN, CDR2 SYDVKM. This CDR3 is built from 16 residues. The trim removed 7 bases at V and 4 bases at J, leaving 14 bases unmatched. Assay: immunoSEQ multiplex PCR; the TCRdb copy retains only in-frame clones and omits some. The sample records around 500,000 clones, 70% to 85% being singletons. This chain joins TRBV28 and TRBJ2-7; the match to TRBD2 covers 9 bases. The receptor was derived from a woman aged 40 to 55 in good health. Some clones in this sample may be carry-over from other donors' samples. Sequencing input: PBMCs. The CDR3 reads CASTPPGAGGPYEQYF. DNA for the CDR3: TGTGCCAGCACCCCACCTGGGGCGGGAGGGCCGTACGAGCAGTACTTC.